These 27 T cell receptor beta chains originate from one sample sequenced in a study of T cells after yellow fever vaccination. Using its own MiXCR run on the 5' RACE reads, TCRdb lists one record per CDR3 protein. The sample holds around 350,000 distinct CDR3 sequences; 6.2% are singletons and the top ten take approximately 15%. The sequences come from PBMCs, collected 5 days after the yellow fever booster vaccination. All receptors derive from a man aged 30-40 years who received the YFV17D yellow fever vaccine.

This clonotype has ten or more counts. The chain uses TRBV24-1 and TRBJ2-5; 10 bases match TRBD1. Per the germline V gene, CDR1 is KGHDR and CDR2 is SFDVKD. The trim removed 7 bases at V and 1 base at J, leaving 5 bases unmatched. The CDR3 spans 15 residues. For the CDR3, the DNA is TGTGCCACCAGCTCCGGGACAGGGGTCCAAGAGACCCAGTACTTC. The encoded protein is CATSSGTGVQETQYF.

This clonotype was seen repeatedly, ten times or more. The V gene is TRBV11-2, the J gene TRBJ2-5; 7 bases are shared with TRBD1. The CDR3 spans 17 residues. V was clipped by 0 bases and J by 4 bases; unmatched bases: 11. Germline V gene data show CDR1 as SGHAT and CDR2 as FQNNGV. This CDR3 reads CASSLDPPTGIRETQYF. Here the CDR3 DNA reads TGTGCCAGCAGCTTAGACCCGCCGACAGGGATTAGAGAGACCCAGTACTTC.

The chain carries TRBV12-3 or TRBV12-4 and TRBJ1-4; a possible D gene is TRBD1 (6 bases). This CDR3 has 15 amino acids. V gave up 7 bases and J gave up 4 bases, with 16 bases separating them. The CDR3 is CASTIAGAINEKLFF. As DNA, the CDR3 is TGTGCCAGCACCATAGCAGGGGCGATTAATGAAAAACTGTTTTTT.

The chain employs TRBV7-7 and TRBJ2-7, with unresolved D. The CDR3 loop spans 13 amino acids. Germline-derived CDR1 and CDR2 are SSHAT and FNYEAQ (reference sequence). V was clipped by 4 bases and J by 4 bases, with 11 bases between them. The CDR3 is CASSWKMGYEQYF. The CDR3 coding sequence is TGTGCCAGCAGCTGGAAGATGGGTTACGAGCAGTACTTC.

The V and J genes are TRBV7-2 and TRBJ2-1; D is undetermined. The CDR3 loop spans 15 amino acids. V shed 2 bases and J shed 1 base, with 9 bases lying between them. CDR1 is SGHTA and CDR2 is FQGNSA in the germline V gene. The CDR3 region is CASSLIGGSYNEQFF. In nucleotides, the CDR3 is TGTGCCAGCAGCTTAATTGGCGGATCCTACAATGAGCAGTTCTTC.

This clonotype has a handful of counts. The rearrangement uses TRBV6-1 and TRBJ2-5; possible D gene TRBD1, 6 bases. Per the germline V gene, CDR1 is MNHNS and CDR2 is SASEGT. The CDR3 runs to 16 residues. Trimming left V 4 bases short and J 2 bases short, with 17 bases between. The CDR3 sequence is CASSARQVGSQETQYF. In DNA, the CDR3 is TGTGCCAGCAGTGCCCGACAGGTCGGATCTCAAGAGACCCAGTACTTC.

This chain connects TRBV30 to TRBJ2-1; no clear D. Trimming removed 0 bases at V and 5 bases at J, with 8 bases between. Germline-derived CDR1 and CDR2 are GTSNPN and SVGIG (reference sequence). This CDR3 spans 13 amino acids. The CDR3 loop reads CAWSVLVHNEQFF. As DNA, the CDR3 is TGTGCCTGGAGTGTACTGGTGCACAATGAGCAGTTCTTC.

This clonotype has a count of ten or more. The J gene is TRBJ2-3, the V gene TRBV18; 7 bases fit TRBD2. CDR3 size: 15 residues. Per germline, CDR1 KGHSH and CDR2 LQKENI. V dropped 2 bases and J dropped 2; count of bases not matched to a gene: 4. This CDR3 reads CASSPNSGFTDTQYF. In DNA form, the CDR3 reads TGTGCCAGCTCACCAAATAGCGGGTTCACAGATACGCAGTATTTT. The variable domain in full, with the rest retrieved from reference TRBV18 and TRBJ2-3, is NAGVMQNPRHLVRRRGQEARLRCSPMKGHSHVYWYRQLPEEGLKFMVYLQKENIIDESGMPKERFSAEFPKEGPSILRIQQVVRGDSAAYFCASSPNSGFTDTQYFGPGTRLTVL.

The chain carries TRBV5-1 and TRBJ1-5, with D hard to call. This CDR3 comprises 17 residues. The germline V gene has CDR1 SGHRS and CDR2 YFSETQ. With 4 bases removed from V and 0 bases from J, the gap between germline ends came to 17 bases. CDR3 nucleotide sequence: TGCGCCAGCAGCGCAGAGGTAGTCAGTTATAGCAATCAGCCCCAGCATTTT. It is translated as CASSAEVVSYSNQPQHF.

V gene TRBV6-1 combines with J gene TRBJ2-7; no clear D. Trimming left V 8 bases short and J 3 bases short, with 11 bases between. There are 12 residues in the CDR3. Germline V gene data show CDR1 as MNHNS and CDR2 as SASEGT. The CDR3 sequence is CASGRTVYEQYF. The CDR3 DNA reads TGTGCCAGCGGCCGGACGGTCTACGAGCAGTACTTC.

This clonotype came up many times. The chain combines TRBV7-2 with TRBJ2-3; 7 bases map to TRBD2. The CDR3 sequence is 15 residues long. V shed 5 bases and J 4 bases; nucleotides not matched to a gene: 9. The germline V gene encodes CDR1 SGHTA and CDR2 FQGNSA. CDR3 sequence (DNA): TGTGCCAGCAGCCAGCAGACTAGCCTAGCAGATACGCAGTATTTT. It is translated as CASSQQTSLADTQYF.

The CDR3 DNA is TGCGCCAGCAGCCCGACGGGACTAGCGGGAACCAATGAGCAGTTCTTC. Protein sequence: CASSPTGLAGTNEQFF. The chain has TRBV4-3 and TRBJ2-1, with 13 bases that match TRBD2. The CDR3 is made up of 16 amino acids. The ends lost 4 bases at V and 6 bases at J; junction bases unmatched: 6. The V gene's germline CDR1 is LGHNA and CDR2 YSLEER.

This clonotype was seen a few times. This chain joins TRBV7-2 and TRBJ1-2; 7 bases agree with TRBD1. The CDR3 runs 14 residues. Trimming at V came to 4 bases and at J to 4 bases, leaving 6 bases not matched to a gene. Germline assignment: CDR1 SGHTA and CDR2 FQGNSA. For the CDR3, the DNA is TGTGCCAGCAGCTCCGACAGGGCGAGCTATGGCTACACCTTC. Its protein product is CASSSDRASYGYTF. Together with reference TRBV7-2 and TRBJ1-2, the CDR3 gives the full variable domain: GAGVSQSPSNKVTEKGKDVELRCDPISGHTALYWYRQSLGQGLEFLIYFQGNSAPDKSGLPSDRFSAERTGGSVSTLTIQRTQQEDSAVYLCASSSDRASYGYTFGSGTRLTVV.

The V and J genes are TRBV5-4 and TRBJ2-1, with TRBD2 matching 10 bases. The germline V gene has CDR1 SGHNT and CDR2 YYREEE (reference sequence). The CDR3 covers 16 residues. The V gene end was trimmed by 5 bases and the J gene end by 8 bases; junction bases not matched to a gene: 13. Here the CDR3 reads CASSSPGASGSYEQFF. The CDR3, as DNA: TGTGCCAGCAGTAGTCCTGGGGCTAGCGGGAGCTATGAGCAGTTCTTC.

The rearrangement joins TRBV6-5 to TRBJ1-1; tentatively, D is TRBD1 (6 bases). V was cut by 0 bases and J by 5 bases, with 10 bases left in between. CDR1 and CDR2 from the germline V gene are MNHEY and SVGAGI. The CDR3 has 14 amino acids. Written as DNA, the CDR3 is TGTGCCAGCAGTTACTCGGGGGGCCGGACTGAAGCTTTCTTT. It yields the protein CASSYSGGRTEAFF.

This chain joins TRBV20-1 and TRBJ1-5; possibly TRBD1 for D (6 bases). Trimming took off 6 bases at V and 3 bases at J, with 15 bases between the two ends. The CDR3 is made up of 14 amino acids. Germline lookup yields CDR1 DFQATT and CDR2 SNEGSKA (reference sequence). CDR3 region: CSAPDRTSNQPQHF. CDR3 in DNA: TGCAGTGCCCCCGACAGGACCTCCAATCAGCCCCAGCATTTT.

The chain recombines TRBV20-1 with TRBJ1-2; D possibly corresponds to TRBD1 (5 bases). The germline CDR1 and CDR2 sequences are DFQATT and SNEGSKA (reference sequence). The CDR3 consists of 13 residues. V was pared by 0 bases and J by 4 bases, with 9 bases between. As DNA, the CDR3 is TGCAGTGCTAGAGAGAACAGGCCCTATGGCTACACCTTC. This codes for CSARENRPYGYTF.

This clonotype came up a few times. The rearrangement uses TRBV10-3 and TRBJ2-1; 9 nucleotides align to TRBD1. The CDR3 is made up of 14 amino acids. CDR1 is ENHRY and CDR2 is SYGVKD in the germline V gene. The J segment lost 10 bases and the V segment lost 3 bases, leaving 7 bases of the junction unmatched. In nucleotides, the CDR3 is TGTGCCATCAGTGATCAGGGACAGGGAAGGGAGCAGTTCTTC. This encodes CAISDQGQGREQFF.

This clonotype occurred a few times. The rearrangement uses TRBV6-2 or TRBV6-3 and TRBJ2-1, with 8 bases lining up with TRBD2. V lost 6 bases to trimming and J lost 2 bases; unmatched junction nucleotides: 12. This CDR3 comprises 17 residues. The germline V gene encodes CDR1 MNHEY and CDR2 SVGEGT. The CDR3 DNA reads as TGTGCCAGCAGAAGGAACCTAGCGGGCCTTACCTACAATGAGCAGTTCTTC. Translating gives CASRRNLAGLTYNEQFF.

This clonotype was recorded many times. V gene TRBV20-1 combines with J gene TRBJ2-3; 9 bases agree with TRBD2. The length of the CDR3 is 14 residues. Trimming removed 4 bases from V and 5 bases from J; junction bases left unmatched: 7. Germline CDR1 reads DFQATT; CDR2 reads SNEGSKA (reference sequence). The CDR3 protein is CSANAGGRGDTQYF. CDR3 coding DNA: TGCAGTGCTAACGCGGGAGGGCGTGGAGATACGCAGTATTTT.

This clonotype was detected a few times. The chain combines TRBV20-1 with TRBJ2-7, with TRBD1 as a possible D gene (6 bases). V was trimmed by 3 bases and J by 1 base, leaving 16 bases between them. This CDR3 region has 15 residues. Germline lookup yields CDR1 DFQATT and CDR2 SNEGSKA (reference sequence). The CDR3 spells CSARSPGTPSYEQYF. CDR3 bases: TGCAGTGCTAGGTCCCCCGGGACACCATCCTACGAGCAGTACTTC.

This clonotype has a handful of counts. V and J are TRBV24-1 and TRBJ1-2, with D possibly being TRBD1 (5 bases). CDR3 size: 13 residues. V dropped 6 bases and J dropped 5 bases, with 12 bases sitting between them. Germline V gives CDR1 KGHDR, CDR2 SFDVKD. CDR3 protein: CATSRGTDYGYTF. The CDR3 region has the DNA TGTGCCACCAGTCGGGGGACGGATTATGGCTACACCTTC.

This clonotype came up many times. The chain has TRBV5-1 and TRBJ1-6; D unclear. The CDR3 runs 15 residues. Germline V CDR1 and CDR2: SGHRS, YFSETQ. The germline V and J ends were trimmed by 5 bases and 0 bases, with 9 bases remaining between them. This CDR3 is CASSPGSSYNSPLHF. CDR3 coding DNA: TGCGCCAGCAGTCCCGGGAGCTCCTATAATTCACCCCTCCACTTT.

At least ten counts were recorded for this clonotype. The genes are TRBV15 and TRBJ2-1; a possible D gene is TRBD2 (5 bases). Deletions cut 1 base from V and 0 bases from J, with 10 bases between. The germline CDR1 and CDR2 sequences are LNHNV and YYDKDF (reference sequence). This CDR3 contains 16 residues. The CDR3 DNA follows: TGTGCCACCAGCAGAGTGGACGGGATCTCCTACAATGAGCAGTTCTTC. Amino acids: CATSRVDGISYNEQFF.

This clonotype was counted only a few times. The V call is TRBV7-2, the J call TRBJ2-7; 7 nucleotides match TRBD2. V shed 1 base, J shed 2 bases, and the junction held 5 bases outside the gene matches. Germline lookup yields CDR1 SGHTA and CDR2 FQGNSA. This CDR3 is 15 amino acids long. The CDR3 spells CASSLEGLGAYEQYF. The CDR3 DNA reads TGTGCCAGCAGCTTAGAAGGACTAGGGGCCTACGAGCAGTACTTC.

This clonotype was seen repeatedly, ten times or more. The chain combines TRBV7-2 with TRBJ2-5; D might be TRBD1 or TRBD2, each matching 5 bases. This CDR3 comprises 14 residues. V gave up 5 bases and J gave up 8 bases, with 18 bases separating them. The germline gives CDR1 SGHTA, CDR2 FQGNSA. CDR3 region: CASSVTRGERTQYF. The CDR3 region has the DNA TGTGCCAGCAGCGTCACAAGGGGAGAGAGAACCCAGTACTTC.

In its sample, this clonotype was seen many times. This chain joins TRBV15 and TRBJ1-4; weak D call: TRBD1 (5 bases). Germline V gene sequence: CDR1 LNHNV, CDR2 YYDKDF (reference sequence). CDR3 length: 16 amino acids. V shed 0 bases and J shed 8 bases, with 16 bases lying between them. The CDR3 region is CATSRDRGREGEKLFF. As DNA, the CDR3 is TGTGCCACCAGCAGAGATCGAGGCAGGGAGGGAGAAAAACTGTTTTTT.